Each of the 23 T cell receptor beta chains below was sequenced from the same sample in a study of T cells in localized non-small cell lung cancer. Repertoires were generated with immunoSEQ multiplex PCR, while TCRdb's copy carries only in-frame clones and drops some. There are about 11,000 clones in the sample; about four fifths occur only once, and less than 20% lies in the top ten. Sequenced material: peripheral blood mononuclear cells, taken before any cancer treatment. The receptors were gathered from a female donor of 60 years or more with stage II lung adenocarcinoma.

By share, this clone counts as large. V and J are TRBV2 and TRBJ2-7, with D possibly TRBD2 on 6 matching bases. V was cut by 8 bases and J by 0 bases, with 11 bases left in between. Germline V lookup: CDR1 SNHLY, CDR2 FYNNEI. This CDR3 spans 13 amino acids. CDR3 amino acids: CASGRTFSYEQYF. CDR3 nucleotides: TGTGCCAGCGGGAGGACCTTCTCCTACGAGCAGTACTTC.

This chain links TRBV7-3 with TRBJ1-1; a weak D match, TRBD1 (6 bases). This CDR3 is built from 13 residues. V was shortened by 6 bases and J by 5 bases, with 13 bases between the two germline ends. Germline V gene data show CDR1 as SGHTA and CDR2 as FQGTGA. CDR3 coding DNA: TGTGCCAGCAGGGAACAGGGTGTGACTGAAGCTTTCTTT. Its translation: CASREQGVTEAFF.

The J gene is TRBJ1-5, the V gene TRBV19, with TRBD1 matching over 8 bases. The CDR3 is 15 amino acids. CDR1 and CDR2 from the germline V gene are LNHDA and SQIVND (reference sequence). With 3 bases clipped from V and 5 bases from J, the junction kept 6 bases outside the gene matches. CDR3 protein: CASSILDRVDQPQHF. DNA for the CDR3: TGTGCCAGTAGTATCTTGGACAGGGTGGATCAGCCCCAGCATTTT.

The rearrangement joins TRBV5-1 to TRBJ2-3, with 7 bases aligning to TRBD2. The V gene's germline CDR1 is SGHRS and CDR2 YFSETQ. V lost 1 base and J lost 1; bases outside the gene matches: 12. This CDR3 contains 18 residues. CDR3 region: CASSLKVDGRRGTDTQYF. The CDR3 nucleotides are TGCGCCAGCAGCTTGAAGGTGGACGGGAGGAGGGGCACAGATACGCAGTATTTT.

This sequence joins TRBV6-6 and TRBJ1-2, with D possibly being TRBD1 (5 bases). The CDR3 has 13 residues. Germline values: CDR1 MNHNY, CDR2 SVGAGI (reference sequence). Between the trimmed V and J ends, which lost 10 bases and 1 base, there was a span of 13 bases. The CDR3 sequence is CATRDRNNYGYTF. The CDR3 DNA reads TGTGCCACCCGGGACCGAAATAACTATGGCTACACCTTC.

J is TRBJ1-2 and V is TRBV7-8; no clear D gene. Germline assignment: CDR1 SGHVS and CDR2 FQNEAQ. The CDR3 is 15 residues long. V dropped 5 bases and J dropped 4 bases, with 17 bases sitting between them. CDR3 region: CASSETVVALYGYTF. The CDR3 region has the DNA TGTGCCAGCAGCGAAACAGTGGTCGCCCTCTATGGCTACACCTTC.

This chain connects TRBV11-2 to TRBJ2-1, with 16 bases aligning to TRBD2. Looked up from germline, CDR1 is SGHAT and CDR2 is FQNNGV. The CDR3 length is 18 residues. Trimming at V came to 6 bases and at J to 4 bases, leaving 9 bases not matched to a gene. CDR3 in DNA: TGTGCCAGCAGGGGACTAGCGGGAGGGCCTAAGCATTACAATGAGCAGTTCTTC. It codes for CASRGLAGGPKHYNEQFF.

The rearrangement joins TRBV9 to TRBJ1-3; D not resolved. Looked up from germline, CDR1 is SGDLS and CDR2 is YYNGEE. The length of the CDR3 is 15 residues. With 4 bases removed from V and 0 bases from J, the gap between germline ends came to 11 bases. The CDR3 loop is CASSPPGNSGNTIYF. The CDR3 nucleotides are TGTGCCAGCAGCCCACCGGGAAACTCTGGAAACACCATATATTTT.

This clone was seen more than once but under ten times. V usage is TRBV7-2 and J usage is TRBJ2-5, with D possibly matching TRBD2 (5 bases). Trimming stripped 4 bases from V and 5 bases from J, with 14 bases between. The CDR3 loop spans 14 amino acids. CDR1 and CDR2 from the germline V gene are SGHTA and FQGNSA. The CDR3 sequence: CASSSNRGKETQYF. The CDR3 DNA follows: TGTGCCAGCAGCTCTAACCGGGGAAAGGAGACCCAGTACTTC.

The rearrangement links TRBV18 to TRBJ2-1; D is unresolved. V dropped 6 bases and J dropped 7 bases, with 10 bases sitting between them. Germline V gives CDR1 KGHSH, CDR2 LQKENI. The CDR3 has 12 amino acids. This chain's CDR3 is CASSRSLNEQFF. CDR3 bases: TGTGCCAGCTCGAGATCCCTAAATGAGCAGTTCTTC.

CDR3 sequence: CASSPFERNYYTEAFF. CDR3 coding DNA: TGTGCCAGCAGCCCATTCGAACGGAACTATTACACTGAAGCTTTCTTT. The chain joins TRBV5-6 to TRBJ1-1; D not certain. The CDR3 covers 16 residues. Deletions cut 4 bases from V and 3 bases from J, with 19 bases between. In germline, CDR1 is SGHDT, CDR2 YYEEEE.

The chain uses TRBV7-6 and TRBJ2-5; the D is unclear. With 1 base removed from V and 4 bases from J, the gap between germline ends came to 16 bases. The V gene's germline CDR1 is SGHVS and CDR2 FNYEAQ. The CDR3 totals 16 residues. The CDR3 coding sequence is TGTGCCAGCAGCTTAGGATCCGGCAAGCTGGGAGAGACCCAGTACTTC. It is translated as CASSLGSGKLGETQYF. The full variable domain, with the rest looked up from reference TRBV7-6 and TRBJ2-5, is GAGVSQSPRYKVTKRGQDVALRCDPISGHVSLYWYRQALGQGPEFLTYFNYEAQQDKSGLPNDRFSAERPEGSISTLTIQRTEQRDSAMYRCASSLGSGKLGETQYFGPGTRLLVL.

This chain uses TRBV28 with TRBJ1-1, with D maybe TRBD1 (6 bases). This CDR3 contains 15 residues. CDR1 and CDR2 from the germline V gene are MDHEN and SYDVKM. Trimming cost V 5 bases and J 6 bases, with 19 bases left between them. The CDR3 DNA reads TGTGCCAGCAGTACGTTCGGGACAAAAAGGGCTGAAGCTTTCTTT. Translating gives CASSTFGTKRAEAFF.

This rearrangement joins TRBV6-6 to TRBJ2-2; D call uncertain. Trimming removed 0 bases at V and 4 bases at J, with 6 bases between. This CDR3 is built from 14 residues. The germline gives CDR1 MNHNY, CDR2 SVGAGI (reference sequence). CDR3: CASSYSGGTGELFF. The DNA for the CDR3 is TGTGCCAGCAGTTACTCCGGCGGCACCGGGGAGCTGTTTTTT.

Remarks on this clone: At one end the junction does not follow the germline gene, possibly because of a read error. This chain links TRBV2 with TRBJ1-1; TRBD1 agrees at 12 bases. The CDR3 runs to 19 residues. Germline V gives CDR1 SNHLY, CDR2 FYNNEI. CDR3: CAISGTGGAGGSVNTEAFF. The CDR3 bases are TGCGCCATCTCGGGGACAGGGGGCGCGGGGGGGTCGGTGAACACTGAAGCTTTCTTT.

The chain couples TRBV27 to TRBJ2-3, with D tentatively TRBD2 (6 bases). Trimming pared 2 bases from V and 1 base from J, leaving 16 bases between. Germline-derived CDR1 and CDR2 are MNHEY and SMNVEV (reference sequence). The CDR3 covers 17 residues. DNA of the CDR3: TGTGCCAGCAGTTTACCCCCCTGGGGGGACTGCACAGATACGCAGTATTTT. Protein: CASSLPPWGDCTDTQYF.

CDR3 coding DNA: TGCGCCAGCAGCTTGGGGTTGGGAGGAAACACCATATATTTT. Its translation: CASSLGLGGNTIYF. This chain connects TRBV5-1 to TRBJ1-3; D unclear. From germline, CDR1 is SGHRS and CDR2 YFSETQ. V was pared by 0 bases and J by 4 bases, with 8 bases between. The CDR3 spans 14 residues. The full variable domain, in which reference TRBV5-1 and TRBJ1-3 provide the parts outside the CDR3, is KAGVTQTPRYLIKTRGQQVTLSCSPISGHRSVSWYQQTPGQGLQFLFEYFSETQRNKGNFPGRFSGRQFSNSRSEMNVSTLELGDSALYLCASSLGLGGNTIYFGEGSWLTVV.

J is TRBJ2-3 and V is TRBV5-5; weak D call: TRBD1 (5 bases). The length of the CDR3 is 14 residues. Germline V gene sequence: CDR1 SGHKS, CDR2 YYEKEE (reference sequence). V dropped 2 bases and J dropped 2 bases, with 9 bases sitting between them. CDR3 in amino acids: CASSFTGFTDTQYF. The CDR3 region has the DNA TGTGCCAGCAGCTTCACAGGCTTCACAGATACGCAGTATTTT. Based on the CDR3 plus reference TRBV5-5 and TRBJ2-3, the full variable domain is DAGVTQSPTHLIKTRGQQVTLRCSPISGHKSVSWYQQVLGQGPQFIFQYYEKEERGRGNFPDRFSARQFPNYSSELNVNALLLGDSALYLCASSFTGFTDTQYFGPGTRLTVL.

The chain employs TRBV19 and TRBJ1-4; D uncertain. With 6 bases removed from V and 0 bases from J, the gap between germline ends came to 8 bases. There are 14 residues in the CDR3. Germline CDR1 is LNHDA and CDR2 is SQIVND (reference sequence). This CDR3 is CASRDGSTNEKLFF. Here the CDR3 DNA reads TGTGCCAGTAGGGACGGTTCAACTAATGAAAAACTGTTTTTT.

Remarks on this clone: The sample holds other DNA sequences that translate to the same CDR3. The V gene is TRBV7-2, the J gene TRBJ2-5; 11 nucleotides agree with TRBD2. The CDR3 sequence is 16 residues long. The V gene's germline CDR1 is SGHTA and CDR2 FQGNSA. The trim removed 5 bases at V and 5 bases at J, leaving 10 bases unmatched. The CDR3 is CASSPIAGGVRETQYF. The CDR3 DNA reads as TGTGCCAGCAGCCCTATAGCGGGGGGGGTGCGGGAGACCCAGTACTTC.

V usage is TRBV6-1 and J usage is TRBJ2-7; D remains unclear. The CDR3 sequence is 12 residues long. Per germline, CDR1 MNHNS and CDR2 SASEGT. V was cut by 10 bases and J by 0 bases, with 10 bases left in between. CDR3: CATRGGSYEQYF. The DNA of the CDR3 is TGTGCCACTCGAGGTGGCTCCTACGAGCAGTACTTC.

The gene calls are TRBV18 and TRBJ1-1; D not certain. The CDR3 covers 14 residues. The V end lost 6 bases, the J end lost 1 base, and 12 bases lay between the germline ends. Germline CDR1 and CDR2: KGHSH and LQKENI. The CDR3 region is CASSPSAGNTEAFF. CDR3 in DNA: TGTGCCAGCTCCCCTTCTGCGGGGAACACTGAAGCTTTCTTT.

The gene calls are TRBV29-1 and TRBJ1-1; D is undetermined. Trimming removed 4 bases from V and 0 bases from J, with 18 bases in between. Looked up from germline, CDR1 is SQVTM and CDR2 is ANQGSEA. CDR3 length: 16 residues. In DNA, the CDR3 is TGCAGCGTTGGCCTGATTCCCGATGCCATGAACACTGAAGCTTTCTTT. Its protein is CSVGLIPDAMNTEAFF. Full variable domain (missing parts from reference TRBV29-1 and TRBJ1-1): SAVISQKPSRDICQRGTSLTIQCQVDSQVTMMFWYRQQPGQSLTLIATANQGSEATYESGFVIDKFPISRPNLTFSTLTVSNMSPEDSSIYLCSVGLIPDAMNTEAFFGQGTRLTVV.